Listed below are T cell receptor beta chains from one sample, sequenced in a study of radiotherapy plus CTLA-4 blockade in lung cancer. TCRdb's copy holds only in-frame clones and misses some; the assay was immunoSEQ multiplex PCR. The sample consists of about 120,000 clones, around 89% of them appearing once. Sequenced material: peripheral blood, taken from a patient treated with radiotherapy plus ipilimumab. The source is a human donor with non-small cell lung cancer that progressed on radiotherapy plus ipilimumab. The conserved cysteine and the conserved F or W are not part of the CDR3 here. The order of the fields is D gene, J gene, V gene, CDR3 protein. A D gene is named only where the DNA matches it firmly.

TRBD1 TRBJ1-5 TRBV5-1 ASSQGVGQPQH
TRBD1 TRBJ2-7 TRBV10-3 AISESGQGEWEQY
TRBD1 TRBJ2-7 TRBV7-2 ASSSGGTGGHEQY
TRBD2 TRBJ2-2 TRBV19 ASSPGLAGGNTGELF
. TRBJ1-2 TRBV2 ASSTVGATDGYT
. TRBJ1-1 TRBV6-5 ASSFAVSGPEAF
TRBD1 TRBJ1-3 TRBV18 ASSPLTGAGNTIY
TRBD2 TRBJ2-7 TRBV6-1 ASSERLAGGYEQY
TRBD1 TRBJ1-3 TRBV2 ASSDREVSGNTIY
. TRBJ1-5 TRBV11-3 AANSNQPQH
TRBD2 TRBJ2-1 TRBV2 ASSSLAGGYNEQF
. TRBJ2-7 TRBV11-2 ASSLEWGDRTSKQY
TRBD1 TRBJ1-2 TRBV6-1 ASSVKRGQGNYGYT
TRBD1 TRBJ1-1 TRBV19 ASTGRGRESEAF
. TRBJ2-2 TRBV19 ASSGMGLNTGELF
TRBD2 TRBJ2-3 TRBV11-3 ASSLDLREGSDTQY
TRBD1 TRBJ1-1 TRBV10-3 ATEGARDTEAF
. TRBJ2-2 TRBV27 ASRAEGSGELF
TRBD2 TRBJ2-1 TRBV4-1 ASSQEGYETSGSEQF
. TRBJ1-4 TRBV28 ASRETGKGGEKLF
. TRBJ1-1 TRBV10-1 ASSEAGVREAF
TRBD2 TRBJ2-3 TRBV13 ASSHFLAGNTDTQY
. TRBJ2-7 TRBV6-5 ASRTLTGEVYEQY
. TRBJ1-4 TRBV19 ASSSRTWELF
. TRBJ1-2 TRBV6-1 ASSVSGYGYT
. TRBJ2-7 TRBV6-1 ASSALGPGEQY
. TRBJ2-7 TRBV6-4 ASTECCYGNSYEQY
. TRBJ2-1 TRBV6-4 ASSGEAGSYNEQF
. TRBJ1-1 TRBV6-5 ASSYSGSLNTEAF
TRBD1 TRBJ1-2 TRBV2 ASSNNQGANGYT
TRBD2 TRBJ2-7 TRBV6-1 ASSAGAGPYEQY
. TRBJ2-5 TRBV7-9 ASSYGRLLEETQY
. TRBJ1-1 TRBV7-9 ASSHLGGTTEAF
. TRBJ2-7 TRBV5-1 ASSSGGPNYEQY
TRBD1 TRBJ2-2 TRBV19 ASSPQDRGSIGELF
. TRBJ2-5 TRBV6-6 ASSYKKQETQY
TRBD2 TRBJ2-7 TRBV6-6 ASSAAGGREQY
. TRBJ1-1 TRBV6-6 ASGIEAF
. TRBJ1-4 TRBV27 ASSSPPGEKLF
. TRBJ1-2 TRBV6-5 ASSIEGNYGYT
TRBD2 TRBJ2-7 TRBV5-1 ASSPRLAGGVYEQY
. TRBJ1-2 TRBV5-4 ASRTTGAYGYT
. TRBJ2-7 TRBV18 ASSASTGLQY
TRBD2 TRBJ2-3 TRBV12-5 ASGLGLAGGTDTQY
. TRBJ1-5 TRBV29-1 SVASDGNQPQH
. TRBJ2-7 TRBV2 ASRETLGYEQY
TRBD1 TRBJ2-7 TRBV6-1 ASSEGTGGIWDYEQY
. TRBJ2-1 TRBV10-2 ASSKRLGAGSYNEQF
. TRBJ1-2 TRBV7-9 ASSLGTAYGYT
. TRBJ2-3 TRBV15 ATSRDTRTDTQY
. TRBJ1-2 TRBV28 ASSLGAGNYGYT